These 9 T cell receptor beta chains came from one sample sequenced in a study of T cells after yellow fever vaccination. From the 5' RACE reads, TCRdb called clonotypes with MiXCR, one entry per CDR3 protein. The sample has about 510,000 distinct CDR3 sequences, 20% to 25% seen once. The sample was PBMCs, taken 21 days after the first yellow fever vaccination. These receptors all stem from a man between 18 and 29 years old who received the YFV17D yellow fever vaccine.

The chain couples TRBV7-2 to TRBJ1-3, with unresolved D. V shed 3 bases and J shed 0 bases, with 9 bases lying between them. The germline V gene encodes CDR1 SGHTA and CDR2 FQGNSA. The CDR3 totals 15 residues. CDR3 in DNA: TGTGCCAGCAGCTTTAATCGTCCCTCTGGAAACACCATATATTTT. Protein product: CASSFNRPSGNTIYF.

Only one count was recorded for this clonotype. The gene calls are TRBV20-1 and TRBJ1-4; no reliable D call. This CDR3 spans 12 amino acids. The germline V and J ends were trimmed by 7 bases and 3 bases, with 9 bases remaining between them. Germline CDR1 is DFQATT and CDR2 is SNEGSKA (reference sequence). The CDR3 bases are TGCAGTGTTTCCGGGCCTAATGAAAAACTGTTTTTT. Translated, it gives CSVSGPNEKLFF.

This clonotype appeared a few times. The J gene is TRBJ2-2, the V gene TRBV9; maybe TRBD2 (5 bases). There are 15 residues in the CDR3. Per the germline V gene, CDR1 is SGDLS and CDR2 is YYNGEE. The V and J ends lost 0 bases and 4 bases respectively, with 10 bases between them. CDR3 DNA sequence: TGTGCCAGCAGCGTAGTTGGCGGGTTCACCGGGGAGCTGTTTTTT. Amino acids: CASSVVGGFTGELFF. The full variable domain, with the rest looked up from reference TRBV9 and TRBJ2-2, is DSGVTQTPKHLITATGQRVTLRCSPRSGDLSVYWYQQSLDQGLQFLIQYYNGEERAKGNILERFSAQQFPDLHSELNLSSLELGDSALYFCASSVVGGFTGELFFGEGSRLTVL.

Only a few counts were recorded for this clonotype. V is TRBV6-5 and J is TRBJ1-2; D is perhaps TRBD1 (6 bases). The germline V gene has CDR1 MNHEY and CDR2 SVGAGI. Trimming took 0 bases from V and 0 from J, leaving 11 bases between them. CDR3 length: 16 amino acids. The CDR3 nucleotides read TGTGCCAGCAGTTACTCGGGACACCAATCTAACTATGGCTACACCTTC. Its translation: CASSYSGHQSNYGYTF.

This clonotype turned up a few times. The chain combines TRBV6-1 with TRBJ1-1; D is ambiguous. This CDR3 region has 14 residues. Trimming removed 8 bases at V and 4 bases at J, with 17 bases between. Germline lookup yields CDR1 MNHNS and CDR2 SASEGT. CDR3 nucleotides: TGTGCCAGCGACGTAGAGGGTCGAACCACTGAAGCTTTCTTT. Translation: CASDVEGRTTEAFF.

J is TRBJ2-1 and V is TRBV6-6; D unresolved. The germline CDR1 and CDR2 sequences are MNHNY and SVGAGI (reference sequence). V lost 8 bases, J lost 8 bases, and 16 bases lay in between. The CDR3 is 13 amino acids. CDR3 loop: CASEAVVDDEQFF. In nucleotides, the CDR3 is TGTGCCAGCGAGGCGGTAGTTGACGATGAGCAGTTCTTC.

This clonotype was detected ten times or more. The CDR3 nucleotides are TGCGCCAGCCAGACTGACAATGAGCAGTTCTTC. This sequence encodes CASQTDNEQFF. The genes are TRBV5-1 and TRBJ2-1; D remains ambiguous. CDR3 length equals 11 residues. V lost 7 bases to trimming and J lost 5 bases, with 7 bases between them. The germline V gene encodes CDR1 SGHRS and CDR2 YFSETQ.

The CDR3 here is CSARGGGRGPYEQYV. In nucleotides, the CDR3 is TGCAGTGCTAGAGGGGGGGGCAGGGGACCCTACGAGCAGTACGTC. V is TRBV20-1 and J is TRBJ2-7; possible D gene TRBD2, 7 bases. Trimming stripped 1 base from V and 2 bases from J, with 15 bases between. The germline gives CDR1 DFQATT, CDR2 SNEGSKA (reference sequence). The CDR3 extends over 15 amino acids.

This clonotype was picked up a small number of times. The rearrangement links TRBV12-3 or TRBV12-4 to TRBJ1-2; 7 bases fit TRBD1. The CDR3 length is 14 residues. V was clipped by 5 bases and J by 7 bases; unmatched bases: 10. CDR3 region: CASSPDGTVVGYTF. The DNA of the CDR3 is TGTGCCAGCAGTCCCGACGGGACAGTTGTTGGCTACACCTTC.